The T cell receptor (beta chain) under discussion was sequenced for a study of lymphopenia after photon versus proton radiotherapy. CDR3 length: 16 amino acids. Trimming pared 1 base from V and 0 bases from J, leaving 10 bases between. Germline lookup yields CDR1 LGHNA and CDR2 YSLEER. The data were produced by immunoSEQ multiplex PCR, yet TCRdb's version contains in-frame clones alone and is incomplete. The sample lists tens of thousands of clones, 85% occurring once. In regard to this clone: Its target is not known.

Findings of the study overall: After lymphocyte nadir, photon-treated repertoires showed oligoclonal expansion, especially CD8+ Temra. In patients who died, overall survival fell as post-nadir TCR diversity dropped more. Proton therapy kept repertoires fairly stable, unlike photons, which gained effector/memory cells.

This receptor was taken from a man aged 40-55 years with gastric cancer. The J gene is TRBJ1-3, the V gene TRBV4-3; no clear D. Sequenced here: peripheral blood, sampled from a patient treated with photon-based radiotherapy. Here the CDR3 DNA reads TGCGCCAGCAGCCAAGGTACCGGCCACTCTGGAAACACCATATATTTT. This sequence encodes CASSQGTGHSGNTIYF.